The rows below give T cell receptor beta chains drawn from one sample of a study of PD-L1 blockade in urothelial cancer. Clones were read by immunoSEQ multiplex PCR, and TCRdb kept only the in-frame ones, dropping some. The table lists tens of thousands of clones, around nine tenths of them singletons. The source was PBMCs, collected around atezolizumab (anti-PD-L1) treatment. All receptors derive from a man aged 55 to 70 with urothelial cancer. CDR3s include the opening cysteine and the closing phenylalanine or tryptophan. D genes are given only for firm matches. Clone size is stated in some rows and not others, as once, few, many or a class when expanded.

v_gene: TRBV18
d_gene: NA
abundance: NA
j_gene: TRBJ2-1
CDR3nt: TGTGCCAGCTCACCTTCTGGCACAGATGAGCAGTTCTTC
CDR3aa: CASSPSGTDEQFF

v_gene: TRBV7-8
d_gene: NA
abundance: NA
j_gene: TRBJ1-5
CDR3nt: TGTGCCAGCAGCTTAGAGCGGCATCAGCCCCAGCATTTT
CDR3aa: CASSLERHQPQHF

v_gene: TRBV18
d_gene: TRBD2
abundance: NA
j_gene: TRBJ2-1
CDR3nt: TGTGCCAGCTCACCACTGCGGCGGGGGGGTCTCGGCAATGAGCAGTTCTTC
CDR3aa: CASSPLRRGGLGNEQFF

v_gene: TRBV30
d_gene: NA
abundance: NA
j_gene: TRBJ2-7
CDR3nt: TGTGCCTGGAGTCGGGCAGGGGTGGGTTACGAGCAGTACTTC
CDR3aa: CAWSRAGVGYEQYF

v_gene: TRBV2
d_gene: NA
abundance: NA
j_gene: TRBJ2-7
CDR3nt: TGTGCCAGCAGTACGCCGGGACTGGGATACGAGCAGTACTTC
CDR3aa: CASSTPGLGYEQYF

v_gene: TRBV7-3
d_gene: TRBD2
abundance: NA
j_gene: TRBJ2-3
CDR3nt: TGTGCCAGCAGCTCGACCGGGACTAGCGCCCATACGCAGTATTTT
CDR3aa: CASSSTGTSAHTQYF

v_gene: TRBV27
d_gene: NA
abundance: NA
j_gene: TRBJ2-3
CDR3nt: TGTGCCAGCCGGAGGGGGAGGGGGATCACAGATACGCAGTATTTT
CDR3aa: CASRRGRGITDTQYF

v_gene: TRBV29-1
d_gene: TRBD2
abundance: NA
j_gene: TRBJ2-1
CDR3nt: TGCAGCGTCCCACCTCCGGGAGGACTACTCAATGAGCAGTTCTTC
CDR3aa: CSVPPPGGLLNEQFF

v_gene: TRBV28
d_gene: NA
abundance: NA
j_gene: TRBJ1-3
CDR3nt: TGTGCCAGCAGTGGGGCAGCGTCTGGAAACACCATATATTTT
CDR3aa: CASSGAASGNTIYF

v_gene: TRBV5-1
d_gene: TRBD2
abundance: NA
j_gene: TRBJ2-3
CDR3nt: TGCGCCAGCAGCCCCGGTGTAAGACTAGCGGGACCGGATACGCAGTATTTT
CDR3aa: CASSPGVRLAGPDTQYF

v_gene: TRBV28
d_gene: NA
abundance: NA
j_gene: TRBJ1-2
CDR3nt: TGTGCCAGCAGTATTACAGGGATGGGCTACACCTTC
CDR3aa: CASSITGMGYTF

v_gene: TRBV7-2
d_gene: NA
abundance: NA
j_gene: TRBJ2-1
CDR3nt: TGTGCCAGCAGCTTAAATCTAGGTCCACGGAATGAGCAGTTCTTC
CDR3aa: CASSLNLGPRNEQFF

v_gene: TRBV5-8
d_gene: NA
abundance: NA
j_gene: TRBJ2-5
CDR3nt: TGTGCCAGCAGCCCTTCGGGACTCCGGGGAGAGACCCAGTACTTC
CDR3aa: CASSPSGLRGETQYF

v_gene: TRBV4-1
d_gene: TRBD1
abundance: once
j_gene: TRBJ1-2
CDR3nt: TGCGCCAGCAGGAAAGGGACAGGGGATGGCTACACCTTC
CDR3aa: CASRKGTGDGYTF

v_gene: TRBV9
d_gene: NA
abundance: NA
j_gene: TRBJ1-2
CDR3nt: TGTGCCAGCAGCGTAGAAACAGCCTTTCATGGCTACACCTTC
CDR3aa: CASSVETAFHGYTF

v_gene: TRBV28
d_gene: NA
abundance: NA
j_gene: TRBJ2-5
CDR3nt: TGTGCCAGCAGTTTAGGTAGGAGGGATCAAGAGACCCAGTACTTC
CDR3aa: CASSLGRRDQETQYF

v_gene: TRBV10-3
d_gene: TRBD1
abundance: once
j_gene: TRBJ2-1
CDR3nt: TGTGCCATCAGTCGAGCCGGGACAGGGCTTGACAATGAGCAGTTCTTC
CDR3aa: CAISRAGTGLDNEQFF

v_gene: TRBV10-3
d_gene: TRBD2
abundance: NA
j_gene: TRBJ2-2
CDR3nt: TGTGCCATCAGTGCGACAGAGCAACCCGGGACTAAGCCCCGACGGGAGCTGTTTTTT
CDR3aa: CAISATEQPGTKPRRELFF

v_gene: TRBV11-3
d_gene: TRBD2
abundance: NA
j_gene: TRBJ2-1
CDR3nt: TGTGCCAGCAGCATTAGCGGGGGGTGGAATGAGCAGTTCTTC
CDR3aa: CASSISGGWNEQFF

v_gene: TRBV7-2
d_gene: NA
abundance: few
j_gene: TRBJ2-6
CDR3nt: TGTGCCAGCAGGGTTGGGGGGATGATGACTTTC
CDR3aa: CASRVGGMMTF

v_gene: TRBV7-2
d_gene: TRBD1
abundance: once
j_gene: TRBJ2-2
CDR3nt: TGTGCCAGCAGACCTGGACAGGGAAGCAAGACCGGGGAGCTGTTTTTT
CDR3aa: CASRPGQGSKTGELFF

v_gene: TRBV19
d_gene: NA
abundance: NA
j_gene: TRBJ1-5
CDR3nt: TGTGCCAGTAGTAATCCTACAGAGTATAGCAATCAGCCCCAGCATTTT
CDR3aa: CASSNPTEYSNQPQHF

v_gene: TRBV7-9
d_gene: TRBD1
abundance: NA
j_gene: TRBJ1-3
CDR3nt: TGTGCCAGCAGCTTATTCCGCGGACAGGGCTCTGGAAACACCATATATTTT
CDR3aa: CASSLFRGQGSGNTIYF

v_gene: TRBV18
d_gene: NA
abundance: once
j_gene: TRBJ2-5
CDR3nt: TGTGCCAGCTCACTATTCGCGGAGACCCAGTACTTC
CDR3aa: CASSLFAETQYF

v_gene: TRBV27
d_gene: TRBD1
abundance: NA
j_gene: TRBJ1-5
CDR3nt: TGTGCCAGCAGTCACGCCGGGACAGGTAATCAGCCCCAGCATTTT
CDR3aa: CASSHAGTGNQPQHF

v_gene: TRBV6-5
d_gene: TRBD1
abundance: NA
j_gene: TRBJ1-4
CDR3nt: TGTGCCAGCAGGGCTACAGGGGGGACTGATGAAAAACTGTTTTTT
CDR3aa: CASRATGGTDEKLFF

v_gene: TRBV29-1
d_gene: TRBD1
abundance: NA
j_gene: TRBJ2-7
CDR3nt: TGCAGCGTGGCCCGGACAGGGGGCGGATACGAGCAGTACTTC
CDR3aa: CSVARTGGGYEQYF

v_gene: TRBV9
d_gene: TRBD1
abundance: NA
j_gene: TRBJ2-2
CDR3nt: TGTGCCAGCAGCGTTGGACAGGTCAACACCGGGGAGCTGTTTTTT
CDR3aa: CASSVGQVNTGELFF

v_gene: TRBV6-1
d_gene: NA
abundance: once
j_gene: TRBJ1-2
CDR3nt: TGTGCCAGCAGTGAAGGTGTCAATGCTAACTATGGCTACACCTTC
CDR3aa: CASSEGVNANYGYTF

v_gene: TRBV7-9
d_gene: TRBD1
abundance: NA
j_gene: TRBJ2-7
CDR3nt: TGTGCCAGCAGGGCAGAAGGGGGCTTGGGTGAGCAGTACTTC
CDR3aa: CASRAEGGLGEQYF

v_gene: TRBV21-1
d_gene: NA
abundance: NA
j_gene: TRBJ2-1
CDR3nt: TGTGCCACCCCGCTGAAACTAGCGCACCTCTACAATGAGCAGTTCTTC
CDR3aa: CATPLKLAHLYNEQFF

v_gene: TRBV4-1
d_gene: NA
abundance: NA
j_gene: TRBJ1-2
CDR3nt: TGCGCCAGCAGCCAAGATCTGGGGGGTCGCGGCTACACCTTC
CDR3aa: CASSQDLGGRGYTF

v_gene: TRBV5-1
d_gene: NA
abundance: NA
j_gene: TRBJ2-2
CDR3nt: TGCGCCAGCAGCTTGGACACCACCACCGGGGAGCTGTTTTTT
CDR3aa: CASSLDTTTGELFF

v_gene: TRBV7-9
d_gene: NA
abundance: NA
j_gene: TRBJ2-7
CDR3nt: TGTGCCAGCAGCTTAGAGCACCGACTAGAGCAGTACTTC
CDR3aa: CASSLEHRLEQYF

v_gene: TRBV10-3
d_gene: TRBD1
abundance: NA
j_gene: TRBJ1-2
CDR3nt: TGTGCCATCCTTGGACAGGGTTTCGGCTACACCTTC
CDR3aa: CAILGQGFGYTF

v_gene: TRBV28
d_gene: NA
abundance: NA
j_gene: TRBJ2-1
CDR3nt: TGTGCCAGCAGTTGGGACAGGAGGACTAGCGTTACCTACAATGAGCAGTTCTTC
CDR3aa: CASSWDRRTSVTYNEQFF

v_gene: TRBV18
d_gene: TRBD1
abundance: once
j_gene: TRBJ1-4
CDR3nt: TGTGCCAGCTCAGACCAGGGGGGTCGGCGCGAAAAACTGTTTTTT
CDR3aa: CASSDQGGRREKLFF

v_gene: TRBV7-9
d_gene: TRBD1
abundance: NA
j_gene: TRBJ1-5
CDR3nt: TGTGCCAGCAGCTTGGGACAGGGCTATGATCAGCCCCAGCATTTT
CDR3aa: CASSLGQGYDQPQHF

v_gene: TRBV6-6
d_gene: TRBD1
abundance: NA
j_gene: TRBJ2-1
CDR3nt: TGTGCCAGCAGTTACACCGGGACAGAACCGAATGAGCAGTTCTTC
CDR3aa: CASSYTGTEPNEQFF

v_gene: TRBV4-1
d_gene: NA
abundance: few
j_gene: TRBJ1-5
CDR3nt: TGCGCCAGCAGCCAAGGCCGCACATCCTTCACTCAGCCCCAGCATTTT
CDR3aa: CASSQGRTSFTQPQHF

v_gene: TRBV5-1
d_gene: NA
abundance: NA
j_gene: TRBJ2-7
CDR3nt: TGCGCCAGCAGCCCGCAGGGGGGACGGAACCACGAGCAGTACTTC
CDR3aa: CASSPQGGRNHEQYF

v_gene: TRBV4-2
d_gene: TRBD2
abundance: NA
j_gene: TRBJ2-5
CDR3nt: TGTGCCAGCAGCCAGTCCGGGACTAGCGGGACGAAAAGGGCGGAGACCCAGTACTTC
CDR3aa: CASSQSGTSGTKRAETQYF

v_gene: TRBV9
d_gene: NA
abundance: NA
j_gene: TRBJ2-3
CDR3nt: TGTGCCAGCAGCGTAGCTTGGGGGGGGCTAACAGATACGCAGTATTTT
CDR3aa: CASSVAWGGLTDTQYF

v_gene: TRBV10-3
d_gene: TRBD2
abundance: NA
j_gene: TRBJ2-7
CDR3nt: TGTGCCATCAGTGACCCGACTAGCGGGAGTAGCTACGAGCAGTACTTC
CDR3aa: CAISDPTSGSSYEQYF

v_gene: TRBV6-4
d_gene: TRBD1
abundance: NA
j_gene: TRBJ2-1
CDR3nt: TGTGCCAGCAGTGACCGGGACAGGGACAATGAGCAGTTCTTC
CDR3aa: CASSDRDRDNEQFF

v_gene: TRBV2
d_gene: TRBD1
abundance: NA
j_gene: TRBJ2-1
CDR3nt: TGTGCCAGCAGCCGACAGGGGACCTTTTACAATGAGCAGTTCTTC
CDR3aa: CASSRQGTFYNEQFF